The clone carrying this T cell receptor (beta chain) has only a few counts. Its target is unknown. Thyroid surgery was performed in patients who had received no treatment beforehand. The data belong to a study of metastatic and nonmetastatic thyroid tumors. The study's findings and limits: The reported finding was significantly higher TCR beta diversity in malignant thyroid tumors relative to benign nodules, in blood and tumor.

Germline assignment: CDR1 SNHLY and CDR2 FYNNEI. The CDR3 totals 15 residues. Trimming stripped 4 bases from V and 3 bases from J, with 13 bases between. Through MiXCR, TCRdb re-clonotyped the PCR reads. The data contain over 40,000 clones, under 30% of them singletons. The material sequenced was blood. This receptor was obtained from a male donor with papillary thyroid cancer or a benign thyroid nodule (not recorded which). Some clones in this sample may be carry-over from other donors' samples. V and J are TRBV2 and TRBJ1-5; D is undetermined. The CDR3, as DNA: TGTGCCAGCAGTGCCGATAGGGCCTCCAATCAGCCCCAGCATTTT. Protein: CASSADRASNQPQHF.